A single sample is the source of the 6 T cell receptor beta chains below, sequenced in a study of cytomegalovirus exposure and HLA in healthy donors. Sequenced by immunoSEQ multiplex PCR; TCRdb stores in-frame clones only, minus some. The data hold roughly 150,000 clones, with over 80% observed a single time. Sample: PBMCs. The origin of the receptors is a man aged 25-45 years in good health and CMV-seropositive.

The V call is TRBV7-2, the J call TRBJ2-1; TRBD1 matches at 10 bases. Germline V lookup: CDR1 SGHTA, CDR2 FQGNSA. This CDR3 spans 17 amino acids. The V gene end was trimmed by 1 base and the J gene end by 3 bases; junction bases not matched to a gene: 6. CDR3 sequence reads: CASSLEGDRGLYNEQFF. The CDR3 bases are TGTGCCAGCAGCTTAGAGGGAGACAGGGGGCTCTACAATGAGCAGTTCTTC. Together with reference TRBV7-2 and TRBJ2-1, the CDR3 gives the full variable domain: GAGVSQSPSNKVTEKGKDVELRCDPISGHTALYWYRQSLGQGLEFLIYFQGNSAPDKSGLPSDRFSAERTGGSVSTLTIQRTQQEDSAVYLCASSLEGDRGLYNEQFFGPGTRLTVL.

The chain is built from TRBV5-4 and TRBJ2-5; 9 bases are shared with TRBD2. Trimming at V came to 1 base and at J to 5 bases, leaving 12 bases not matched to a gene. CDR3 size: 17 residues. CDR1 is SGHNT, CDR2 YYREEE, per germline (reference sequence). CDR3 loop: CASSLLARSGGHETQYF. The CDR3 DNA sequence: TGTGCCAGCAGCTTGCTCGCCCGTAGCGGGGGACATGAGACCCAGTACTTC.

As concerns this clone: An end of the junction differs from the germline gene, which may be a read error. V gene TRBV2 combines with J gene TRBJ1-1; TRBD1 is a possible D gene (5 bases). Germline V lookup: CDR1 SNHLY, CDR2 FYNNEI. The CDR3 loop spans 13 amino acids. The CDR3 DNA reads as TGTGCCAGCAGTGAAGTACCGACAGATCCTTCGAGATTT. It yields the protein CASSEVPTDPSRF. Supplemented by reference TRBV2 and TRBJ1-1, the full variable domain reads EPEVTQTPSHQVTQMGQEVILRCVPISNHLYFYWYRQILGQKVEFLVSFYNNEISEKSEIFDDQFSVERPDGSNFTLKIRSTKLEDSAMYFCASSEVPTDPSRFGQGTRLTVV.

The rearrangement uses TRBV11-2 and TRBJ1-1; the D is unclear. V lost 1 base to trimming and J lost 8 bases, with 5 bases between them. The CDR3 spans 11 residues. In germline, CDR1 is SGHAT, CDR2 FQNNGV. The CDR3 protein is CASSLAGEAFF. DNA of the CDR3: TGTGCCAGCAGCTTAGCCGGGGAAGCTTTCTTT.

V usage is TRBV4-1 and J usage is TRBJ2-7, with 7 bases fitting TRBD2. Germline CDR1 is MGHRA and CDR2 is YSYEKL. The CDR3 is 14 amino acids. The V gene end was trimmed by 6 bases and the J gene end by 5 bases; junction bases not matched to a gene: 10. CDR3 bases: TGCGCCAGCAGTTTCAGCGGGGAGAGAAACGAGCAGTACTTC. Its translation: CASSFSGERNEQYF.

V gene TRBV5-4 combines with J gene TRBJ2-5, with 16 bases matching TRBD2. Germline V gene lookup returns CDR1 SGHNT and CDR2 YYREEE (reference sequence). The CDR3 runs 15 residues. The ends lost 4 bases at V and 9 bases at J; junction bases unmatched: 6. DNA of the CDR3: TGTGCCAGCAGCCAGGGGACTAGCGGGGGGGCGTCCCAGTACTTC. This codes for CASSQGTSGGASQYF.